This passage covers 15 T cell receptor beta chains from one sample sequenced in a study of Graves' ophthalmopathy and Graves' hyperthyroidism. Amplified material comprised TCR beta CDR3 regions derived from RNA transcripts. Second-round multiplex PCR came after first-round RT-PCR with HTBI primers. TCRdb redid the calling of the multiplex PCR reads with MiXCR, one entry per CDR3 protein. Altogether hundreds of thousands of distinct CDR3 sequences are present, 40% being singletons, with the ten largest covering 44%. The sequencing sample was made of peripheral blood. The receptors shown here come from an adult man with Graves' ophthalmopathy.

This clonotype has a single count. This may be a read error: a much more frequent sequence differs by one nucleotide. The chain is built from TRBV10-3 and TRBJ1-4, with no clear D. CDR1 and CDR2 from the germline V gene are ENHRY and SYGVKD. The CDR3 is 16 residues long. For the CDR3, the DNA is TGTGCCATCAGTGAGGGAGACACCGCAACTAATGAAAAACTGTGTTTT. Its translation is CAISEGDTATNEKLCF.

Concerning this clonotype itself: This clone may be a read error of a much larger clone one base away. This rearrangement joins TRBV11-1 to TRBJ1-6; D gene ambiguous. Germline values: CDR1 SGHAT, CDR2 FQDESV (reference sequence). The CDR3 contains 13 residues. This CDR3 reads CASSVLGNSPPHF. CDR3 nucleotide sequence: TGTGCCAGCAGCGTCCTGGGGAACTCACCCCCCCACTTT. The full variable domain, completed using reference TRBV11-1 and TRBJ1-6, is EAEVAQSPRYKITEKSQAVAFWCDPISGHATLYWYRQILGQGPELLVQFQDESVVDDSQLPKDRFSAERLKGVDSTLKIQPAELGDSAMYLCASSVLGNSPPHFGNGTRLTVT.

The CDR3 loop is CASSSVRRLGYTF. The CDR3 DNA is TGTGCCAGCAGCTCAGTGAGGCGATTAGGCTACACCTTC. This chain links TRBV7-2 with TRBJ1-2; D gene ambiguous. CDR1 and CDR2 from the germline V gene are SGHTA and FQGNSA. Trimming removed 4 bases at V and 8 bases at J, with 14 bases between. CDR3 length: 13 residues.

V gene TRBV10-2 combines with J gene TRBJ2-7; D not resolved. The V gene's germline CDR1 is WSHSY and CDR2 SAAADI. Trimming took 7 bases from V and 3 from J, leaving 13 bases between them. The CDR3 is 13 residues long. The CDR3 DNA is TGCGCCAGCAATTCGGGCAGCCACTACGAGCAGTACTTC. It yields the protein CASNSGSHYEQYF.

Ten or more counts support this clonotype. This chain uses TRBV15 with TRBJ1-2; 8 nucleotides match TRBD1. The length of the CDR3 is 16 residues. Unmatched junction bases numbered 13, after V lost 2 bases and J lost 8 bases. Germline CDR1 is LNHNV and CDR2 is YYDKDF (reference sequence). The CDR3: CATSRTRAGGGRGYTF. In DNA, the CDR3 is TGTGCCACCAGCAGAACTCGGGCAGGGGGCGGACGGGGCTACACCTTC. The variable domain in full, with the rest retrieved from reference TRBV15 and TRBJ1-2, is DAMVIQNPRYQVTQFGKPVTLSCSQTLNHNVMYWYQQKSSQAPKLLFHYYDKDFNNEADTPDNFQSRRPNTSFCFLDIRSPGLGDTAMYLCATSRTRAGGGRGYTFGSGTRLTVV.

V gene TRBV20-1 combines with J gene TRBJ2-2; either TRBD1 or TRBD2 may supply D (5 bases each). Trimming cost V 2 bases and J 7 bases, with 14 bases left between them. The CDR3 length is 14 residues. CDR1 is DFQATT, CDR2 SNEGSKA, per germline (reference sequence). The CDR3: CSARFPLRGGELFF. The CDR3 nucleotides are TGCAGTGCTAGATTCCCTTTGAGGGGCGGGGAGCTGTTTTTT.

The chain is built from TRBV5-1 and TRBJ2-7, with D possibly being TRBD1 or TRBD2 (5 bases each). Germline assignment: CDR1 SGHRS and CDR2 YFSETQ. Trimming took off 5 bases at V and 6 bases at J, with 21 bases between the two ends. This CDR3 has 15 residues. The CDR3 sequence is CASSRDRDGTSEQYF. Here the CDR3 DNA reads TGCGCCAGCAGTAGGGACCGGGACGGCACCTCCGAGCAGTACTTC.

The CDR3 here is CASSRDSLYEQYF. For the CDR3, the DNA is TGTGCCAGCAGTAGGGACAGCCTTTACGAGCAGTACTTC. The rearrangement uses TRBV9 and TRBJ2-7; TRBD1 matches at 7 bases. J lost 4 bases, V lost 5 bases, and 6 bases had no gene match. CDR1 and CDR2 from the germline V gene are SGDLS and YYNGEE. The CDR3 contains 13 residues.

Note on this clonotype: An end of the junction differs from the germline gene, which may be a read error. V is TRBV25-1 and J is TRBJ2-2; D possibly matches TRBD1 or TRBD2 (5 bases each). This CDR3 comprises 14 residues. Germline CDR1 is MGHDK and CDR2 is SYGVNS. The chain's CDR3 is CASSQGRGPGELFF. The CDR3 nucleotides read TGCGCCAGCAGCCAAGGAAGGGGACCCGGGGAGCTGTTTTTT.

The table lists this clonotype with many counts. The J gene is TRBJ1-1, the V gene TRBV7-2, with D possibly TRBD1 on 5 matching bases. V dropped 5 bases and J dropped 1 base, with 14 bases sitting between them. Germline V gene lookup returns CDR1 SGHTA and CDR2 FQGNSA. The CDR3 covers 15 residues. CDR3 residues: CASSPEGLRNTEAFF. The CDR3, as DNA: TGTGCCAGCAGCCCGGAGGGACTGAGGAACACTGAAGCTTTCTTT.

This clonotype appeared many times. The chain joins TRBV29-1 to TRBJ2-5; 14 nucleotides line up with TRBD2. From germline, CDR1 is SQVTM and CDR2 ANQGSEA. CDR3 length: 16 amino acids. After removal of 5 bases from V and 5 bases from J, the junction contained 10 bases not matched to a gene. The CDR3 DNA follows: TGCAGCGTTAGACCCGGGACTAGCGGGAGTCCGGAGACCCAGTACTTC. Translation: CSVRPGTSGSPETQYF.

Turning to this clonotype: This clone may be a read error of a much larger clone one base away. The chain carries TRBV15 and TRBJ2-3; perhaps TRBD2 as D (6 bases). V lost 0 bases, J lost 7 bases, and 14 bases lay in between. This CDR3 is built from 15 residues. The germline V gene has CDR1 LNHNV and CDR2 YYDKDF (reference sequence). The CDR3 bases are TGTGCCACCAGCAGAGATCATGGCGGGGCAAATACGCAGTATTTT. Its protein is CATSRDHGGANTQYF.

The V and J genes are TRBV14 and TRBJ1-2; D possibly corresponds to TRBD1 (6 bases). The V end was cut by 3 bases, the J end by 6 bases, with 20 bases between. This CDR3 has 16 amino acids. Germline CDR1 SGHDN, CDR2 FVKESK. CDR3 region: CASSQRTGQLVDGYTF. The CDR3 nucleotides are TGTGCCAGCAGCCAGCGGACCGGACAGCTGGTCGATGGCTACACCTTC. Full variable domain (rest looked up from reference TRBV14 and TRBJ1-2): EAGVTQFPSHSVIEKGQTVTLRCDPISGHDNLYWYRRVMGKEIKFLLHFVKESKQDESGMPNNRFLAERTGGTYSTLKVQPAELEDSGVYFCASSQRTGQLVDGYTFGSGTRLTVV.

The CDR3 nucleotides are TGTGCCAGCAGCCCGAACCTCCCCGGGGAGCTGTTTTTT. This gives the protein CASSPNLPGELFF. The V gene is TRBV4-2, the J gene TRBJ2-2; D unresolved. The CDR3 covers 13 residues. Germline CDR1 reads LGHNA; CDR2 reads YNFKEQ. The V end was cut by 4 bases, the J end by 6 bases, with 9 bases between.

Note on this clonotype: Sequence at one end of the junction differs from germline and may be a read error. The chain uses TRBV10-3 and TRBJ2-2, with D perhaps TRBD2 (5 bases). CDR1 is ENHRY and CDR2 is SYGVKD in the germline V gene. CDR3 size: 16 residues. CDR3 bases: TGTGCCAGCAGGTCTCAGCGACGGGTTAACACCGGGGAGCTATTTTTT. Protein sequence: CASRSQRRVNTGELFF.